The T cell receptor beta chain described here comes from a study of shared clonotypes between healthy human individuals. Some clones are missing from TCRdb's copy, which holds only in-frame ones; the method was immunoSEQ multiplex PCR. The data show roughly 700,000 clones, with around 74% seen just once and 1.5% to 2% held by the top ten. This CDR3 region has 15 residues. V was clipped by 3 bases and J by 11 bases, with 20 bases between them. Per the germline V gene, CDR1 is MNHNS and CDR2 is SASEGT. Sequencing was performed on memory CD4+ T cells sorted from blood. Subset noted: CD45RA-negative fraction. The sequence was collected from a young woman in good health. The rearrangement uses TRBV6-1 and TRBJ1-5, with D possibly TRBD1 on 5 matching bases. CDR3 protein: CASSDPGRGYLAQHF. The CDR3 region has the DNA TGTGCCAGCAGTGACCCGGGGCGGGGGTATTTGGCCCAGCATTTT.